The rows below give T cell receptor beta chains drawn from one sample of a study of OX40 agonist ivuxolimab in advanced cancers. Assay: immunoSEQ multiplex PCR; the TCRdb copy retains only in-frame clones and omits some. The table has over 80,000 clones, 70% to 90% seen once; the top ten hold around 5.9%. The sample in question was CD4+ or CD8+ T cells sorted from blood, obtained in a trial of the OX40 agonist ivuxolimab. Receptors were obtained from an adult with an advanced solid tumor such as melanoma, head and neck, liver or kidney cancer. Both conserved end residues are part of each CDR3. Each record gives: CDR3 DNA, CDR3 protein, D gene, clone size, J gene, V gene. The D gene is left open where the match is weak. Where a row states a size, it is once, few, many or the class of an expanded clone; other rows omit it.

CDR3 DNA: TGTGCCAGCAGCTTAACAGGTTCCTATGGCTACACCTTC; CDR3 protein: CASSLTGSYGYTF; D gene: .; clone size: .; J gene: TRBJ1-2; V gene: TRBV7-9
CDR3 DNA: TGTGCCAGCAGCTTGAGCGGGAGTGAGACCCAGTACTTC; CDR3 protein: CASSLSGSETQYF; D gene: TRBD2; clone size: .; J gene: TRBJ2-5; V gene: TRBV7-3
CDR3 DNA: TGTGCCAGCTCACCCGGTTCGAGCACAGATACGCAGTATTTT; CDR3 protein: CASSPGSSTDTQYF; D gene: .; clone size: .; J gene: TRBJ2-3; V gene: TRBV18
CDR3 DNA: TGTGCCAGCAGCCGGACTTGGGGTGAGCAGTTCTTC; CDR3 protein: CASSRTWGEQFF; D gene: .; clone size: .; J gene: TRBJ2-1; V gene: TRBV14
CDR3 DNA: TGTGCCATCAGTCGACAGGGAGGGTCCTACGAGCAGTACTTC; CDR3 protein: CAISRQGGSYEQYF; D gene: .; clone size: once; J gene: TRBJ2-7; V gene: TRBV10-3
CDR3 DNA: TGTGCCAGCAGCTTAAACTCTCCGTCGGGGGCCCGAGATACGCAGTATTTT; CDR3 protein: CASSLNSPSGARDTQYF; D gene: .; clone size: .; J gene: TRBJ2-3; V gene: TRBV7-2
CDR3 DNA: TGTGCCAGCAGTGAAACAGAGAGGATAGCCGGGGAGCTGTTTTTT; CDR3 protein: CASSETERIAGELFF; D gene: .; clone size: .; J gene: TRBJ2-2; V gene: TRBV2
CDR3 DNA: TGTGCCAGCAGTGAAAGGGACAGGGGGCCGTATCAGCCCCAGCATTTT; CDR3 protein: CASSERDRGPYQPQHF; D gene: TRBD1; clone size: few; J gene: TRBJ1-5; V gene: TRBV6-1
CDR3 DNA: TGTGCCAGCAGCTTACTTGGGTTAGCGGGGGGGCTTGAGACCCAGTACTTC; CDR3 protein: CASSLLGLAGGLETQYF; D gene: TRBD2; clone size: once; J gene: TRBJ2-5; V gene: TRBV7-8
CDR3 DNA: TGTGCCAGCAGTTACTCGCCACAGGGGGATACGCAGTATTTT; CDR3 protein: CASSYSPQGDTQYF; D gene: TRBD1; clone size: .; J gene: TRBJ2-3; V gene: TRBV6-5
CDR3 DNA: TGTGCCAGCAGCCCCCCGGGAAAAGAGACCCAGTACTTC; CDR3 protein: CASSPPGKETQYF; D gene: .; clone size: once; J gene: TRBJ2-5; V gene: TRBV6-5
CDR3 DNA: TGCAGCGCCCCCCTTGGGAGGGGGGGATGGCTCGGCACAGATACGCAGTATTTT; CDR3 protein: CSAPLGRGGWLGTDTQYF; D gene: .; clone size: .; J gene: TRBJ2-3; V gene: TRBV29-1
CDR3 DNA: TGCAGCGTTGAGGGTTTTGACTCTGGGGCCAACGTCCTGACTTTC; CDR3 protein: CSVEGFDSGANVLTF; D gene: .; clone size: .; J gene: TRBJ2-6; V gene: TRBV29-1
CDR3 DNA: TGCGCCAGCAGCTGCGACCAGTCAGGGTGCACCGGGGAGCTGTTTTTT; CDR3 protein: CASSCDQSGCTGELFF; D gene: .; clone size: once; J gene: TRBJ2-2; V gene: TRBV5-1
CDR3 DNA: TGTGCCAGCAGGCAGACTAGCGGCGATACGCAGTATTTT; CDR3 protein: CASRQTSGDTQYF; D gene: TRBD2; clone size: .; J gene: TRBJ2-3; V gene: TRBV7-9
CDR3 DNA: TGTGCCACCCGATCGTCCAGGGGGCCTTTTGGCTACACCTTC; CDR3 protein: CATRSSRGPFGYTF; D gene: TRBD1; clone size: .; J gene: TRBJ1-2; V gene: TRBV27
CDR3 DNA: TGTGCCTGGGCTCCCCTCGACAGGGGGAGGACCAATGAGCAGTTCTTC; CDR3 protein: CAWAPLDRGRTNEQFF; D gene: TRBD1; clone size: .; J gene: TRBJ2-1; V gene: TRBV30